A single sample is the source of the 11 T cell receptor beta chains below, sequenced in a study of blood T cells in healthy people across ages. The second PCR ran roughly 7 to 12 cycles with a sample-barcoded 5' primer and J-beta primers. MiXCR, run by TCRdb on the 5' RACE reads, gives a single entry per CDR3 protein. The table records about 2 million distinct CDR3 sequences, about 49% of them present only once. Material for sequencing was blood. The receptors shown here come from a woman aged 40 to 50 in good health.

The V call is TRBV27, the J call TRBJ2-5; 8 positions agree with TRBD1. The end of the DNA is better explained by TRBJ2-7, so the J call may be wrong. This CDR3 region has 13 residues. From germline, CDR1 is MNHEY and CDR2 SMNVEV (reference sequence). In DNA, the CDR3 is TGTGCCAGCCGTCAACCGACAGGGGACGAGCAGTACTTC. It is translated as CASRQPTGDEQYF.

This chain joins TRBV5-1 and TRBJ1-4; 7 bases agree with TRBD1. This CDR3 is built from 15 residues. Germline assignment: CDR1 SGHRS and CDR2 YFSETQ. V lost 0 bases, J lost 6 bases, and 5 bases stayed unmatched. The CDR3: CASSLVGGRDEKLFF. The CDR3 coding sequence is TGCGCCAGCAGCTTGGTAGGGGGCCGAGATGAAAAACTGTTTTTT.

V gene TRBV20-1 combines with J gene TRBJ2-5, with D hard to call. Trimming removed 6 bases from V and 5 bases from J, with 16 bases in between. The CDR3 length is 13 residues. Germline V lookup: CDR1 DFQATT, CDR2 SNEGSKA (reference sequence). The CDR3 coding sequence is TGCAGTGCATCTCAGACGGTCGCCGAGACCCAGTACTTC. This translates into CSASQTVAETQYF.

The J gene is TRBJ2-3, the V gene TRBV15; D not certain. Germline CDR1 reads LNHNV; CDR2 reads YYDKDF (reference sequence). V was trimmed by 5 bases and J by 5 bases, leaving 14 bases between them. This CDR3 is built from 14 residues. CDR3 protein: CATSLTGTQDTQYF. The CDR3 coding sequence is TGTGCCACCAGCCTGACTGGAACCCAAGATACGCAGTATTTT.

This clonotype was counted ten times or more. This CDR3 reads CASSLGGPRGNEQYF. The CDR3 nucleotides read TGCGCCAGCAGCTTGGGGGGGCCAAGAGGCAACGAGCAGTACTTC. The chain couples TRBV5-1 to TRBJ2-7, with D possibly matching TRBD1 (6 bases). The V and J ends lost 0 bases and 5 bases respectively, with 15 bases between them. Germline V CDR1 and CDR2: SGHRS, YFSETQ. The length of the CDR3 is 15 residues.

The rearrangement uses TRBV7-8 and TRBJ2-5; TRBD1 agrees at 11 bases. The CDR3 runs to 16 residues. V lost 8 bases, J lost 11 bases, and 19 bases stayed unmatched. In germline, CDR1 is SGHVS, CDR2 FQNEAQ. DNA for the CDR3: TGTGCCAGCGCTAAACGACGGACAGGGGGCTTGCATGAGCAGTACTTC. As protein: CASAKRRTGGLHEQYF.

There are a few counts of this clonotype. This rearrangement joins TRBV29-1 to TRBJ2-1; 7 bases match TRBD2. Germline V gene lookup returns CDR1 SQVTM and CDR2 ANQGSEA. V gave up 5 bases and J gave up 2 bases; unmatched junction bases: 3. The CDR3 covers 13 residues. The CDR3 bases are TGCAGCGTTAGCGGGGCGGCCTACAATGAGCAGTTCTTC. Its translation is CSVSGAAYNEQFF.

In DNA form, the CDR3 reads TGCAGTGGACCGTTAGTAGATACGCAGTATTTT. Translation: CSGPLVDTQYF. The chain links TRBV20-1 to TRBJ2-3, with unresolved D. The CDR3 has 11 amino acids. Germline-derived CDR1 and CDR2 are DFQATT and SNEGSKA (reference sequence). Trimming shortened V by 7 bases and J by 5 bases, and 10 bases separated the two germline ends.

The rearrangement uses TRBV20-1 and TRBJ2-1; 11 positions agree with TRBD2. Germline trimming cut 6 bases from V and 7 bases from J; bases unmatched to any gene: 14. CDR3 length: 16 residues. CDR1 DFQATT and CDR2 SNEGSKA come from the germline V gene (reference sequence). In DNA form, the CDR3 reads TGCAGTGCGACTAGCGGGGCCATCCTCCGGGTGAATGAGCAGTTCTTC. The encoded protein is CSATSGAILRVNEQFF.

The chain couples TRBV6-2 or TRBV6-3 to TRBJ2-7, with 7 bases lining up with TRBD1. The ends lost 4 bases at V and 2 bases at J; junction bases unmatched: 11. The CDR3 consists of 16 residues. Germline V gene data show CDR1 as MNHEY and CDR2 as SVGEGT. CDR3 protein: CASSSDRTGSAYEQYF. The CDR3 coding sequence is TGTGCCAGCAGTTCCGACCGGACAGGATCGGCCTACGAGCAGTACTTC.

This clonotype showed up just a few times. The chain combines TRBV7-2 with TRBJ2-1; a possible D gene is TRBD2 (5 bases). The ends were cut back, 7 bases at V and 7 bases at J, with 11 bases in the middle. The germline V gene has CDR1 SGHTA and CDR2 FQGNSA. The CDR3 sequence is 12 residues long. As DNA, the CDR3 is TGTGCCAGCACCCTTGGGAGTAATGAGCAGTTCTTC. This gives the protein CASTLGSNEQFF.